These T cell receptor beta chains were read from a single sample in a study of technical replicates of blood from several donors. Profiling relied on immunoSEQ multiplex PCR, and the TCRdb table lists in-frame clones only, not all of them. The sample holds about 56,000 clones, around 95% seen once. The sequenced material came from PBMCs. Receptor source: a human donor in good health. Some clones in this sample may be carry-over from other donors' samples. CDR3s include the opening cysteine and the closing phenylalanine or tryptophan. Each record gives: D gene, J gene, CDR3 length, clone size, V gene, CDR3 DNA, CDR3 protein. D genes are given only for firm matches. The size entry is marked missing in some rows and otherwise reads once, few, many or a size class.

D gene: TRBD2
J gene: TRBJ2-1
CDR3 length: 15
clone size: NA
V gene: TRBV29-1
CDR3 DNA: TGCAGCGTTGAACGTCGGCTAGCGGGACACAATGAGCAGTTCTTC
CDR3 protein: CSVERRLAGHNEQFF

D gene: TRBD1
J gene: TRBJ2-2
CDR3 length: 17
clone size: once
V gene: TRBV4-3
CDR3 DNA: TGCGCCAGCAGCCAAGGTCTTCCGGACAGGCATTCCGGGGAGCTGTTTTTT
CDR3 protein: CASSQGLPDRHSGELFF

D gene: TRBD1
J gene: TRBJ1-2
CDR3 length: 16
clone size: NA
V gene: TRBV9
CDR3 DNA: TGTGCCAGCAGCGTAGGGGGGGACAGGGTCGACTATGGCTACACCTTC
CDR3 protein: CASSVGGDRVDYGYTF

D gene: TRBD1
J gene: TRBJ2-3
CDR3 length: 17
clone size: NA
V gene: TRBV30
CDR3 DNA: TGTGCCTGGAGTGTAGGGCAGGGGGCCCGAAGCACAGATACGCAGTATTTT
CDR3 protein: CAWSVGQGARSTDTQYF

D gene: TRBD2
J gene: TRBJ2-3
CDR3 length: 13
clone size: NA
V gene: TRBV2
CDR3 DNA: TGTGCCAGCAGTCCCCGACTAGCCCAAGCGCAGTATTTT
CDR3 protein: CASSPRLAQAQYF

D gene: TRBD2
J gene: TRBJ2-7
CDR3 length: 16
clone size: once
V gene: TRBV4-3
CDR3 DNA: TGCGCCAGCAGCCAAAGGGCTAGCGGTTTTATCTACGAGCAGTACTTC
CDR3 protein: CASSQRASGFIYEQYF

D gene: TRBD1
J gene: TRBJ1-5
CDR3 length: 16
clone size: NA
V gene: TRBV2
CDR3 DNA: TGTGCCAGCAGCCCAGGGACAGGGCGGGGAAATCAGCCCCAGCATTTT
CDR3 protein: CASSPGTGRGNQPQHF

D gene: NA
J gene: TRBJ2-5
CDR3 length: 15
clone size: NA
V gene: TRBV2
CDR3 DNA: TGTGCCAGCAGTGTTGATGGTTCCGTCCGGGAGACCCAGTACTTC
CDR3 protein: CASSVDGSVRETQYF

D gene: NA
J gene: TRBJ1-2
CDR3 length: 15
clone size: NA
V gene: TRBV7-2
CDR3 DNA: TGTGCCAGCAGCTTAGCGCCCGGGAAGAGCTATGGCTACACCTTC
CDR3 protein: CASSLAPGKSYGYTF

D gene: NA
J gene: TRBJ1-2
CDR3 length: 16
clone size: once
V gene: TRBV4-3
CDR3 DNA: TGCGCCAGCAGCCAAGAATGGGGCAGGGTGGTAGATGGCTACACCTTC
CDR3 protein: CASSQEWGRVVDGYTF

D gene: NA
J gene: TRBJ1-1
CDR3 length: 13
clone size: NA
V gene: TRBV19
CDR3 DNA: TGTGCCAGTAGTACGATCCCGGGGACTGAAGCTTTCTTT
CDR3 protein: CASSTIPGTEAFF

D gene: TRBD2
J gene: TRBJ2-1
CDR3 length: 19
clone size: NA
V gene: TRBV9
CDR3 DNA: TGTGCCAGCAGCGCCGCCGGGACTAGCGGGAAATCGAGGACGAATGAGCAGTTCTTC
CDR3 protein: CASSAAGTSGKSRTNEQFF

D gene: NA
J gene: TRBJ2-4
CDR3 length: 15
clone size: once
V gene: TRBV13
CDR3 DNA: TGTGCCAGCAGCTTAGGCCGAGCGGGCAAAAACATTCAGTACTTC
CDR3 protein: CASSLGRAGKNIQYF

D gene: TRBD2
J gene: TRBJ2-1
CDR3 length: 15
clone size: NA
V gene: TRBV4-2
CDR3 DNA: TGTGCCAGCAGTAACGGACTAGCGGGGTACAATGAGCAGTTCTTC
CDR3 protein: CASSNGLAGYNEQFF

D gene: TRBD2
J gene: TRBJ2-5
CDR3 length: 16
clone size: once
V gene: TRBV5-1
CDR3 DNA: TGCGCCAGCAGCTCGCAAATACTAGCGAATAAAGAGACCCAGTACTTC
CDR3 protein: CASSSQILANKETQYF

D gene: NA
J gene: TRBJ1-1
CDR3 length: 11
clone size: NA
V gene: TRBV11-2
CDR3 DNA: TGTGCCAGCAGCTTCGGTACTGAAGCTTTCTTT
CDR3 protein: CASSFGTEAFF

D gene: TRBD1
J gene: TRBJ2-2
CDR3 length: 15
clone size: NA
V gene: TRBV2
CDR3 DNA: TGTGCCAGCAGGAGGACAGGCTCGAACACCGGGGAGCTGTTTTTT
CDR3 protein: CASRRTGSNTGELFF

D gene: NA
J gene: TRBJ1-6
CDR3 length: 16
clone size: once
V gene: TRBV27
CDR3 DNA: TGTGCCAGCGGTCAGTTTCGAACAGGGATAGGATCACCCCTCCACTTT
CDR3 protein: CASGQFRTGIGSPLHF

D gene: NA
J gene: TRBJ1-2
CDR3 length: 16
clone size: NA
V gene: TRBV11-2
CDR3 DNA: TGTGCCAGCAGCATCCGGGACACCTTAGCTAACTATGGCTACACCTTC
CDR3 protein: CASSIRDTLANYGYTF

D gene: NA
J gene: TRBJ2-7
CDR3 length: 13
clone size: NA
V gene: TRBV29-1
CDR3 DNA: TGCAGCGTTCCGGGACACGGGACCTACGAGCAGTACTTC
CDR3 protein: CSVPGHGTYEQYF

D gene: NA
J gene: TRBJ2-1
CDR3 length: 15
clone size: NA
V gene: TRBV4-1
CDR3 DNA: TGCGCCAGCAGCCACCCGGTGAGCTCCTACAATGAGCAGTTCTTC
CDR3 protein: CASSHPVSSYNEQFF

D gene: TRBD1
J gene: TRBJ2-3
CDR3 length: 16
clone size: NA
V gene: TRBV7-9
CDR3 DNA: TGTGCCAGCAGCATGGGACAGGGGGCGGGTGCAGATACGCAGTATTTT
CDR3 protein: CASSMGQGAGADTQYF

D gene: TRBD2
J gene: TRBJ2-1
CDR3 length: 15
clone size: few
V gene: TRBV23-1
CDR3 DNA: TGCGCCAGCACGACTAGCGGGGGTGAAAACAATGAGCAGTTCTTC
CDR3 protein: CASTTSGGENNEQFF

D gene: NA
J gene: TRBJ2-5
CDR3 length: 16
clone size: NA
V gene: TRBV5-4
CDR3 DNA: TGTGCCAGCACCCCCGGCCCAAGGGGAGGCCAAGAGACCCAGTACTTC
CDR3 protein: CASTPGPRGGQETQYF

D gene: NA
J gene: TRBJ2-2
CDR3 length: 16
clone size: once
V gene: TRBV6-1
CDR3 DNA: TGTGCCAGCAGTGAACAGGTGACTAGTGGCACCGGGGAGCTGTTTTTT
CDR3 protein: CASSEQVTSGTGELFF

D gene: NA
J gene: TRBJ1-2
CDR3 length: 12
clone size: once
V gene: TRBV6-5
CDR3 DNA: TGTGCCAGCAGTTACTCGCAGGGTAGCTACACCTTC
CDR3 protein: CASSYSQGSYTF

D gene: TRBD1
J gene: TRBJ1-4
CDR3 length: 15
clone size: NA
V gene: TRBV5-1
CDR3 DNA: TGCGCCAGCAGCCTCCGGGGACAGGGGTATGAAAAACTGTTTTTT
CDR3 protein: CASSLRGQGYEKLFF

D gene: TRBD1
J gene: TRBJ2-1
CDR3 length: 17
clone size: NA
V gene: TRBV2
CDR3 DNA: TGTGCCAGCAGCCCTAGGAGGACAGGGGAATCCTACAATGAGCAGTTCTTC
CDR3 protein: CASSPRRTGESYNEQFF

D gene: TRBD1
J gene: TRBJ1-6
CDR3 length: 15
clone size: NA
V gene: TRBV2
CDR3 DNA: TGTGCCAGCAGCCTGGGACAGGGAGGTTATTCACCCCTCCACTTT
CDR3 protein: CASSLGQGGYSPLHF

D gene: TRBD2
J gene: TRBJ2-1
CDR3 length: 17
clone size: NA
V gene: TRBV29-1
CDR3 DNA: TGCAGCGTTCGGCTAGCGGGGGGGCGACGCTCCTACAATGAGCAGTTCTTC
CDR3 protein: CSVRLAGGRRSYNEQFF

D gene: NA
J gene: TRBJ2-1
CDR3 length: 16
clone size: once
V gene: TRBV5-1
CDR3 DNA: TGCGCCAGCAGCTCAGGGGACCTCCTCTCCTACAATGAGCAGTTCTTC
CDR3 protein: CASSSGDLLSYNEQFF

D gene: NA
J gene: TRBJ1-4
CDR3 length: 14
clone size: NA
V gene: TRBV29-1
CDR3 DNA: TGCAGCGTTGGCGAACTGGGAGGGAGTGAAAAACTGTTTTTT
CDR3 protein: CSVGELGGSEKLFF

D gene: TRBD1
J gene: TRBJ1-1
CDR3 length: 14
clone size: NA
V gene: TRBV2
CDR3 DNA: TGTGCCAGCAGCGGGACAGACATGAACACTGAAGCTTTCTTT
CDR3 protein: CASSGTDMNTEAFF

D gene: TRBD1
J gene: TRBJ2-3
CDR3 length: 17
clone size: NA
V gene: TRBV5-1
CDR3 DNA: TGCGCCAGCAGCTACGGGACAGGGGGCAGAAGCACAGATACGCAGTATTTT
CDR3 protein: CASSYGTGGRSTDTQYF

D gene: NA
J gene: TRBJ1-2
CDR3 length: 13
clone size: once
V gene: TRBV2
CDR3 DNA: TGTGCCAGCATTCGGACAGCAATCTATGGCTACACCTTC
CDR3 protein: CASIRTAIYGYTF

D gene: NA
J gene: TRBJ1-1
CDR3 length: 14
clone size: NA
V gene: TRBV11-3
CDR3 DNA: TGTGCCAGCAGCTTGGGGCATTTAAATACTGAAGCTTTCTTT
CDR3 protein: CASSLGHLNTEAFF

D gene: NA
J gene: TRBJ2-6
CDR3 length: 15
clone size: NA
V gene: TRBV5-6
CDR3 DNA: TGTGCCAGCAGCCCCCAGGGTTCTGGGGCCAACGTCCTGACTTTC
CDR3 protein: CASSPQGSGANVLTF

D gene: NA
J gene: TRBJ1-5
CDR3 length: 13
clone size: NA
V gene: TRBV6-5
CDR3 DNA: TGTGCCAGCAGTACAGGTTTTTCTCAGCCCCAGCATTTT
CDR3 protein: CASSTGFSQPQHF

D gene: NA
J gene: TRBJ2-3
CDR3 length: 15
clone size: NA
V gene: TRBV6-4
CDR3 DNA: TGTGCCAGCAGTGACTTTGGTGGAGGCACAGATACGCAGTATTTT
CDR3 protein: CASSDFGGGTDTQYF

D gene: NA
J gene: TRBJ1-1
CDR3 length: 13
clone size: NA
V gene: TRBV29-1
CDR3 DNA: TGCAGCGTTGAACGGACAAGGAACACTGAAGCTTTCTTT
CDR3 protein: CSVERTRNTEAFF

D gene: TRBD2
J gene: TRBJ2-7
CDR3 length: 14
clone size: NA
V gene: TRBV19
CDR3 DNA: TGTGCCAGTAGGCTGACTAGCGGGATTAACGAGCAGTACTTC
CDR3 protein: CASRLTSGINEQYF

D gene: NA
J gene: TRBJ2-7
CDR3 length: 16
clone size: NA
V gene: TRBV5-5
CDR3 DNA: TGTGCCAGCAGCCCCCAAGGCGGGCAGAGCTCCTACGAGCAGTACTTC
CDR3 protein: CASSPQGGQSSYEQYF

D gene: TRBD2
J gene: TRBJ2-1
CDR3 length: 15
clone size: NA
V gene: TRBV30
CDR3 DNA: TGTGCCTGGAGTGTGGGACTAGCGGGAGGTTATGAGCAGTTCTTC
CDR3 protein: CAWSVGLAGGYEQFF

D gene: NA
J gene: TRBJ2-2
CDR3 length: 12
clone size: NA
V gene: TRBV5-4
CDR3 DNA: TGTGCCAGCACTCCCGGGGCCGGGGAGCTGTTTTTT
CDR3 protein: CASTPGAGELFF

D gene: TRBD2
J gene: TRBJ2-5
CDR3 length: 14
clone size: NA
V gene: TRBV30
CDR3 DNA: TGTGCCTGGAAATTAGCGGGGCAAGTTTTGACCCAGTACTTC
CDR3 protein: CAWKLAGQVLTQYF

D gene: NA
J gene: TRBJ2-7
CDR3 length: 14
clone size: NA
V gene: TRBV7-2
CDR3 DNA: TGTGCCAGCAGCTTCGTCGAGGCCCCCTACGAGCAGTACTTC
CDR3 protein: CASSFVEAPYEQYF

D gene: TRBD1
J gene: TRBJ1-4
CDR3 length: 15
clone size: NA
V gene: TRBV7-8
CDR3 DNA: TGTGCCAGCAGCTTATTCGGACAGGCTAATGAAAAACTGTTTTTT
CDR3 protein: CASSLFGQANEKLFF

D gene: NA
J gene: TRBJ2-3
CDR3 length: 13
clone size: NA
V gene: TRBV30
CDR3 DNA: TGTGCCTGGAATGAGGGTGGTGCAGATACGCAGTATTTT
CDR3 protein: CAWNEGGADTQYF

D gene: TRBD1
J gene: TRBJ2-7
CDR3 length: 14
clone size: NA
V gene: TRBV9
CDR3 DNA: TGTGCCAGCAGCGGGACAGGGAGCTCCTACGAGCAGTACTTC
CDR3 protein: CASSGTGSSYEQYF

D gene: TRBD2
J gene: TRBJ2-3
CDR3 length: 13
clone size: NA
V gene: TRBV6-4
CDR3 DNA: TGTGCCAGCAGTGAAGCGGGAGGTGATACGCAGTATTTT
CDR3 protein: CASSEAGGDTQYF

D gene: NA
J gene: TRBJ1-6
CDR3 length: 15
clone size: NA
V gene: TRBV4-3
CDR3 DNA: TGCGCCAGCAGCCAAGATAAGGGGTTAGGTTCACCCCTCCACTTT
CDR3 protein: CASSQDKGLGSPLHF

D gene: TRBD2
J gene: TRBJ2-3
CDR3 length: 15
clone size: NA
V gene: TRBV6-1
CDR3 DNA: TGTGCCAGCAGTGAAGAGGCGGGAGGGCGGGATACGCAGTATTTT
CDR3 protein: CASSEEAGGRDTQYF

D gene: TRBD1
J gene: TRBJ2-6
CDR3 length: 14
clone size: once
V gene: TRBV6-5
CDR3 DNA: TGTGCTCCGGACAGGGGCCCCGGGGCCAACGTCCTGACTTTC
CDR3 protein: CAPDRGPGANVLTF

D gene: TRBD1
J gene: TRBJ2-7
CDR3 length: 14
clone size: NA
V gene: TRBV27
CDR3 DNA: TGTGCCAGCAGTGCGACAGGGGTCCCCTACGAGCAGTACTTC
CDR3 protein: CASSATGVPYEQYF

D gene: TRBD1
J gene: TRBJ2-2
CDR3 length: 15
clone size: NA
V gene: TRBV5-1
CDR3 DNA: TGCGCCAGCAGCTTGGATGATAGGGGACAGGGTCGGCTGTTTTTT
CDR3 protein: CASSLDDRGQGRLFF

D gene: NA
J gene: TRBJ2-7
CDR3 length: 13
clone size: NA
V gene: TRBV25-1
CDR3 DNA: TGTGCCAGCAATAAACCAGGGTACGACGAGCAGTACTTC
CDR3 protein: CASNKPGYDEQYF

D gene: TRBD2
J gene: TRBJ2-5
CDR3 length: 15
clone size: NA
V gene: TRBV5-1
CDR3 DNA: TGCGCCAGCAGCCAAATCTTAGCGGGAAGGGAGACCCAGTACTTC
CDR3 protein: CASSQILAGRETQYF